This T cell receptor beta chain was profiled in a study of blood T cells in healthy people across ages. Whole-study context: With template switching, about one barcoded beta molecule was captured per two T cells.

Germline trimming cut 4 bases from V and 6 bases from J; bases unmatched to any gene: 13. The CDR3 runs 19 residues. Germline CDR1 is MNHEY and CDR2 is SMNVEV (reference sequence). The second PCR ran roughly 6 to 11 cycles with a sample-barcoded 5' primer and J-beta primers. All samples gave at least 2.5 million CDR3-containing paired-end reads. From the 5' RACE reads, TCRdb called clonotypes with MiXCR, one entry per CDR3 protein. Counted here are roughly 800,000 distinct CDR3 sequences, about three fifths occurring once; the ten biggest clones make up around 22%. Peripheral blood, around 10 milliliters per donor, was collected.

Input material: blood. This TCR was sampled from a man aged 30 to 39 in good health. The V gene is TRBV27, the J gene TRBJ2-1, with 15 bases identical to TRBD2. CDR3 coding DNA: TGTGCCAGCAGTTGCGCGGGACTAGCGGGAGGACCTTCGTTCAATGAGCAGTTCTTC. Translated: CASSCAGLAGGPSFNEQFF.